These 20 T cell receptor beta chains came from one sample sequenced in a study of blood T cell repertoires in COVID-19. Libraries were prepared by immunoSEQ multiplex PCR; TCRdb keeps only in-frame clonotypes and omits some of them. This sample has roughly 460,000 clones, with around nine tenths found just once. The material sequenced was peripheral blood. These receptors came from a man aged 18 to 29 with COVID-19, enrolled during active disease.

The rearrangement joins TRBV29-1 to TRBJ2-5, with 11 bases matching TRBD2. This CDR3 region has 14 residues. Trimming cost V 3 bases and J 4 bases; bases outside gene matches: 4. Germline CDR1 SQVTM, CDR2 ANQGSEA. The CDR3 nucleotides are TGCAGCGTTGAGATTAGCGGGGGGGCAGAGACCCAGTACTTC. Its translation is CSVEISGGAETQYF. Variable domain in full (rest from reference TRBV29-1 and TRBJ2-5): SAVISQKPSRDICQRGTSLTIQCQVDSQVTMMFWYRQQPGQSLTLIATANQGSEATYESGFVIDKFPISRPNLTFSTLTVSNMSPEDSSIYLCSVEISGGAETQYFGPGTRLLVL.

V is TRBV24-1 and J is TRBJ2-2; tentatively, D is TRBD1 (6 bases). Trimming took 4 bases from V and 3 from J, leaving 14 bases between them. CDR1 and CDR2 (germline): KGHDR, SFDVKD. The CDR3 totals 16 residues. CDR3 sequence reads: CATSEPNRVDTGELFF. The CDR3 DNA sequence: TGTGCCACCAGTGAGCCAAACAGGGTCGACACCGGGGAGCTGTTTTTT.

This chain joins TRBV2 and TRBJ2-7, with D tentatively TRBD2 (5 bases). Looked up from germline, CDR1 is SNHLY and CDR2 is FYNNEI. The CDR3 runs to 15 residues. The ends were cut back, 2 bases at V and 0 bases at J, with 11 bases in the middle. CDR3 in DNA: TGTGCCAGCAGTGAATCTGTGGGGAGCTCCTACGAGCAGTACTTC. It codes for CASSESVGSSYEQYF.

This chain connects TRBV6-5 to TRBJ1-1; TRBD1 matches 8 bases. V gave up 6 bases and J gave up 1 base; unmatched junction bases: 4. Germline values: CDR1 MNHEY, CDR2 SVGAGI. This CDR3 region has 14 residues. CDR3 DNA: TGTGCCAGCAGCGCGGGACAGGAGAACACTGAAGCTTTCTTT. It translates to CASSAGQENTEAFF.

The J gene is TRBJ2-1, the V gene TRBV7-8; D perhaps matches TRBD2 (7 bases). Germline assignment: CDR1 SGHVS and CDR2 FQNEAQ. The CDR3 is 17 amino acids. The V end lost 1 base, the J end lost 0 bases, and 13 bases lay between the germline ends. The CDR3 region is CASSLGGGPVSYNEQFF. CDR3 nucleotides: TGTGCCAGCAGCTTAGGGGGGGGCCCGGTCTCCTACAATGAGCAGTTCTTC.

The V gene is TRBV11-2, the J gene TRBJ1-4; D remains unclear. V shed 0 bases and J shed 10 bases, with 9 bases lying between them. Germline loops: CDR1 SGHAT, CDR2 FQNNGV. The CDR3 consists of 13 residues. The CDR3: CASSLDQEGKLFF. The CDR3 DNA reads TGTGCCAGCAGCTTAGATCAAGAGGGAAAACTGTTTTTT.

This clone was observed a single time. This sequence joins TRBV7-2 and TRBJ2-3; D possibly corresponds to TRBD1 (5 bases). V was clipped by 3 bases and J by 6 bases, with 19 bases between them. The CDR3 extends over 16 amino acids. Looked up from germline, CDR1 is SGHTA and CDR2 is FQGNSA. The DNA of the CDR3 is TGTGCCAGCAGCTTCGTTGAGGTTGTGGGGCGGGATACGCAGTATTTT. This translates into CASSFVEVVGRDTQYF. Full variable domain (missing parts from reference TRBV7-2 and TRBJ2-3): GAGVSQSPSNKVTEKGKDVELRCDPISGHTALYWYRQSLGQGLEFLIYFQGNSAPDKSGLPSDRFSAERTGGSVSTLTIQRTQQEDSAVYLCASSFVEVVGRDTQYFGPGTRLTVL.

The chain employs TRBV6-2 or TRBV6-3 and TRBJ1-3, with D uncertain. The V gene's germline CDR1 is MNHEY and CDR2 SVGEGT. V was trimmed by 4 bases and J by 1 base, leaving 8 bases between them. The CDR3 runs 14 residues. The CDR3 region is CASSLGGSGNTIYF. In DNA, the CDR3 is TGTGCCAGCAGTTTAGGAGGGTCTGGAAACACCATATATTTT.

This clone appeared once. V and J are TRBV6-2 or TRBV6-3 and TRBJ2-7; a possible D gene is TRBD2 (6 bases). The CDR3 runs to 16 residues. V was shortened by 0 bases and J by 0 bases, with 12 bases between the two germline ends. Germline V gives CDR1 MNHEY, CDR2 SVGEGT. This chain's CDR3 is CASSYSPRGNSYEQYF. Written as DNA, the CDR3 is TGTGCCAGCAGTTACTCCCCGCGGGGTAACTCCTACGAGCAGTACTTC.

This sequence joins TRBV7-9 and TRBJ1-2, with D uncertain. The CDR3 has 13 residues. The ends were cut back, 0 bases at V and 6 bases at J, with 8 bases in the middle. Germline CDR1 is SEHNR and CDR2 is FQNEAQ (reference sequence). Here the CDR3 DNA reads TGTGCCAGCAGCTTAGCAAGGGAGGATGGCTACACCTTC. Protein sequence: CASSLAREDGYTF.

V is TRBV25-1 and J is TRBJ1-2; maybe TRBD1 (5 bases). V was shortened by 1 base and J by 0 bases, with 12 bases between the two germline ends. The V gene's germline CDR1 is MGHDK and CDR2 SYGVNS. The CDR3 loop spans 16 amino acids. CDR3 DNA sequence: TGTGCCAGCAGTGAATCCAGGGTACCCTCTAACTATGGCTACACCTTC. This gives the protein CASSESRVPSNYGYTF.

J is TRBJ1-1 and V is TRBV4-1, with TRBD1 identical over 9 bases. Germline CDR1 and CDR2: MGHRA and YSYEKL. This CDR3 has 19 amino acids. J lost 3 bases, V lost 4 bases, and 18 bases had no gene match. The CDR3 DNA reads as TGCGCCAGCAGCCTATCTTCCGGGACAGGGATAAGTCGGCACACTGAAGCTTTCTTT. Amino acid sequence: CASSLSSGTGISRHTEAFF.

The J gene is TRBJ2-7, the V gene TRBV11-3; a possible D gene is TRBD1 (6 bases). The V end was cut by 5 bases, the J end by 6 bases, with 8 bases between. CDR1 is SGHNT, CDR2 YENEEA, per germline. This CDR3 is built from 11 residues. The CDR3 loop reads CASSRQAEQYF. The CDR3 region has the DNA TGTGCCAGCAGCCGACAGGCCGAGCAGTACTTC. The full variable domain, completed using reference TRBV11-3 and TRBJ2-7, is EAGVVQSPRYKIIEKKQPVAFWCNPISGHNTLYWYLQNLGQGPELLIRYENEEAVDDSQLPKDRFSAERLKGVDSTLKIQPAELGDSAVYLCASSRQAEQYFGPGTRLTVT.

CDR3 amino acids: CASRDRSGPWGDTQYF. The CDR3 coding sequence is TGTGCCAGTAGGGACCGTTCAGGGCCCTGGGGAGATACGCAGTATTTT. The V and J genes are TRBV19 and TRBJ2-3; tentative D call: TRBD1 (5 bases). The CDR3 totals 16 residues. Germline V lookup: CDR1 LNHDA, CDR2 SQIVND (reference sequence). V shed 6 bases and J shed 5 bases, with 21 bases lying between them.

The J gene is TRBJ1-1, the V gene TRBV4-1, with 7 bases aligning to TRBD1. CDR1 and CDR2 from the germline V gene are MGHRA and YSYEKL. J gave up 5 bases and V 4 bases, and 10 bases lay outside the gene matches. This CDR3 region has 15 residues. The CDR3 sequence: CASSRGGQATTEAFF. The CDR3 nucleotides read TGCGCCAGCAGCCGAGGAGGACAGGCGACAACTGAAGCTTTCTTT.

This clone was observed a handful of times. This chain connects TRBV3-1 (or the pseudogene TRBV3-2) to TRBJ1-1; 7 bases are a match to TRBD1. This CDR3 has 16 residues. V lost 2 bases and J lost 3; bases outside the gene matches: 9. The germline gives CDR1 LGHDT, CDR2 YNNKEL (reference sequence). In DNA, the CDR3 is TGTGCCAGCAGCCAACCAGGACAGGTTGCGGACACTGAAGCTTTCTTT. Protein sequence: CASSQPGQVADTEAFF.

The chain uses TRBV3-1 (or the pseudogene TRBV3-2) and TRBJ2-7, with 14 bases matching TRBD2. Trimming removed 5 bases from V and 7 bases from J; junction bases left unmatched: 4. There are 14 residues in the CDR3. Germline V gene lookup returns CDR1 LGHDT and CDR2 YNNKEL (reference sequence). The CDR3, as DNA: TGTGCCAGCAGCTCCGGGACTAGCGGGAGTGAGCAGTACTTC. Translation: CASSSGTSGSEQYF.

This clone has only one observation. This rearrangement joins TRBV6-5 to TRBJ2-3, with D tentatively TRBD2 (6 bases). V was pared by 4 bases and J by 4 bases, with 15 bases between. The germline CDR1 and CDR2 sequences are MNHEY and SVGAGI. The CDR3 contains 15 residues. DNA of the CDR3: TGTGCCAGCAGTTCCTACCAGCGGGCCCCAGATACGCAGTATTTT. Translating it yields CASSSYQRAPDTQYF.

The chain uses TRBV19 and TRBJ1-2; a weak D match, TRBD1 (6 bases). The CDR3 spans 14 residues. Germline V CDR1 and CDR2: LNHDA, SQIVND (reference sequence). V was cut by 2 bases and J by 8 bases, with 15 bases left in between. In DNA form, the CDR3 reads TGTGCCAGTAGTATAAGGACAGTCGTTAACGGCTACACCTTC. The encoded protein is CASSIRTVVNGYTF. The complete variable domain, with remaining parts taken from reference TRBV19 and TRBJ1-2, reads DGGITQSPKYLFRKEGQNVTLSCEQNLNHDAMYWYRQDPGQGLRLIYYSQIVNDFQKGDIAEGYSVSREKKESFPLTVTSAQKNPTAFYLCASSIRTVVNGYTFGSGTRLTVV.

The table lists this clone with a count of one. The chain couples TRBV6-1 to TRBJ2-2; a possible D gene is TRBD2 (6 bases). V was cut by 6 bases and J by 0 bases, with 8 bases left in between. This CDR3 comprises 14 residues. Germline assignment: CDR1 MNHNS and CDR2 SASEGT. The CDR3 DNA is TGTGCCAGCAGGGAGGGGACGAACACCGGGGAGCTGTTTTTT. Amino acids: CASREGTNTGELFF.